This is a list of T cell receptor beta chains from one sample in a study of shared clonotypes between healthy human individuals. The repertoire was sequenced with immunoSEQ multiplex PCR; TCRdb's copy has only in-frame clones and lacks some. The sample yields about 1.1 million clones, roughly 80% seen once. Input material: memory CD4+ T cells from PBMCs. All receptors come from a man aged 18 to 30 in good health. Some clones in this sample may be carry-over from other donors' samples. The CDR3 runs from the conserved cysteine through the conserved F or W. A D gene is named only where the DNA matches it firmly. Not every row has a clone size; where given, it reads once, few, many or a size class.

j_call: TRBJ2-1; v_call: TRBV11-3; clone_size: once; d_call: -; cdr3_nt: TGTGCCAGCAGCTTTTCTGGGAATGAACGGAATGAGCAGTTCTTC; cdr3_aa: CASSFSGNERNEQFF
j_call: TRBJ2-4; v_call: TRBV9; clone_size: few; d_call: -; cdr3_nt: TGTGCCAGCAGCGTAGGGGGAACCAAAAACATTCAGTACTTC; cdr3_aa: CASSVGGTKNIQYF
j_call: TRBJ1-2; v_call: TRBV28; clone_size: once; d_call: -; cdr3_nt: TGTGCCAGCAGTTTTCCAATCTATGGCTACACCTTC; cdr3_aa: CASSFPIYGYTF
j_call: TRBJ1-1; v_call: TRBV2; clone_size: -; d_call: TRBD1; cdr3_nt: TGTGCCAGCAGTTTCGACAGGGGCCGTAACACCGAAGCTTTCTTT; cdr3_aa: CASSFDRGRNTEAFF
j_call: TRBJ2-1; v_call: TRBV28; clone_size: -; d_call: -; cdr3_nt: TGTGCCAGCAGTTCCGCCTCTTTCACTGGGGAGCAGTTCTTC; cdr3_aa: CASSSASFTGEQFF
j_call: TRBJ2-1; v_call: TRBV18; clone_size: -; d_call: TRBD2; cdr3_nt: TGTGCCAGCTCATTTATAGCGGGAGAGTCAGGCAATGAGCAGTTCTTC; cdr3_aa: CASSFIAGESGNEQFF
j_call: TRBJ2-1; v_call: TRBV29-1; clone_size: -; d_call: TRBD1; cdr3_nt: TGCAGCGCCGACAGGGGGCTGGGGAATGAGCAGTTCTTC; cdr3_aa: CSADRGLGNEQFF
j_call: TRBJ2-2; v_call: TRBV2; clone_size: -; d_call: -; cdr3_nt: TGTGCCAGCAGGGTGGGTAACGCGAACACCGGGGAGCTGTTTTTT; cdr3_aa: CASRVGNANTGELFF
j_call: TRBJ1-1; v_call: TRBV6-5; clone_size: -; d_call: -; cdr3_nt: TGTGCCAGCAGTTACTCTTCGATCCGAAAAGGAGCTTTCTTT; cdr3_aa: CASSYSSIRKGAFF
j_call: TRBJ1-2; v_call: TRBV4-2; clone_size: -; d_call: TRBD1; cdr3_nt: TGTGCCAGCAGCCGCATGCAGGGACAGGGGGCGGGTGGCTACACCTTC; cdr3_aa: CASSRMQGQGAGGYTF
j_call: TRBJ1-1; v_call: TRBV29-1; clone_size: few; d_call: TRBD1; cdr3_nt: TGCAGCGTTTACCGGACAGGGGTGAACACTGAAGCTTTCTTT; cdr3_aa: CSVYRTGVNTEAFF
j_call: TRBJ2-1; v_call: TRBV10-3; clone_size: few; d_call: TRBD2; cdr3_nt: TGTGCCATCAAAGCGGGGCTAGCGGGAGTCGATGAGCAGTTCTTC; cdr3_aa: CAIKAGLAGVDEQFF
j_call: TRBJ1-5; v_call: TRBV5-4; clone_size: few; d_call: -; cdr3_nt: TGTGCCAGCAGCTTGGGGAGAGATCAGCCCCAGCATTTT; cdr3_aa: CASSLGRDQPQHF
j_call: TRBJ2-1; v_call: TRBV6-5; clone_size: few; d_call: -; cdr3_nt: TGTGCCAGCACGGCGGGGCAAAGCAATGAGCAGTTCTTC; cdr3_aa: CASTAGQSNEQFF
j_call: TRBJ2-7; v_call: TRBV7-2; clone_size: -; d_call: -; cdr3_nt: TGTGCCAGCAGCTTAGGGCACCCAGGAAACTACGAGCAGTACTTC; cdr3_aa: CASSLGHPGNYEQYF
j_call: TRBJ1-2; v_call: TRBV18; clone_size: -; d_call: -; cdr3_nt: TGTGCCACCAAACAAGGCCAGGGGACTGGCTACACCTTC; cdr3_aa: CATKQGQGTGYTF
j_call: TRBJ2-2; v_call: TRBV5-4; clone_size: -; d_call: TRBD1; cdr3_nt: TGTGCCAGCAGCCCACAGGGGCATATAGGTACCGGGGAGCTGTTTTTT; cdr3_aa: CASSPQGHIGTGELFF
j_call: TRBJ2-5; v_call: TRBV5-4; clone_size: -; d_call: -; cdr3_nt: TGTGCCAGCAGCCAAGACTGGAGCGGCCAAGAGACCCAGTACTTC; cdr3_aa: CASSQDWSGQETQYF
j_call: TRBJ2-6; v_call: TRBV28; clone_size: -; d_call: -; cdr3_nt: TGTGCCAGCGTAAGTGGGGCCAACGTCCTGACTTTC; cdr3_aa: CASVSGANVLTF
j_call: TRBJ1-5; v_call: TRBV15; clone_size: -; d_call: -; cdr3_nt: TGTGCCACCAGCAGATACAATCAGCCCCAGCATTTT; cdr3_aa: CATSRYNQPQHF
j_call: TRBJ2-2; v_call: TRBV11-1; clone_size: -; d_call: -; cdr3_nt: TGTGCCAGCGCCTACTTCGACAGGGGAGGGGCCGGGGAGCTGTTTTTT; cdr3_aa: CASAYFDRGGAGELFF
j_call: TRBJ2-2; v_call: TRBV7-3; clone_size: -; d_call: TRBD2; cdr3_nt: TGTGCCAGCAGCTTAGGGACTAGCAACGGGGAGCTGTTTTTT; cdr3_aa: CASSLGTSNGELFF
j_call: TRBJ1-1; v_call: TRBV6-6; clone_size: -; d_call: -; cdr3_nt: TGTGCCAGCAGCCAGCTAATCAACACTGAAGCTTTCTTT; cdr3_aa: CASSQLINTEAFF
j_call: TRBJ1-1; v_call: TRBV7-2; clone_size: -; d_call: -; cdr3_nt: TGTGCCAGCAGCTTAGTTTTCTCTGCAGGAGGCTCGAACACTGAAGCTTTCTTT; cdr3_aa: CASSLVFSAGGSNTEAFF
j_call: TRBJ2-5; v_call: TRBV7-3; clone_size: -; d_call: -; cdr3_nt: TGTGCCAGCAGCTTAACGATTGGGGAGACCCAGTACTTC; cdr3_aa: CASSLTIGETQYF